This TCR beta chain is drawn from a study of T cells in Graves' hyperthyroidism and ophthalmopathy. On this clonotype: Its antigen is not known.

Diagnoses used clinical symptoms, serum thyroxine and TRAb, thyroid ultrasound and orbital computed tomography. The CDR3 regions of TCR beta were amplified from RNA transcripts. Primed by the HTBI set, a first-round RT-PCR was run on the TCR CDR3. MiXCR, applied by TCRdb to the multiplex PCR reads, yields one record per CDR3 protein. The sample comprises some 270,000 distinct CDR3 sequences, 13% of which are singletons, and 6.5% to 10% rests with the top ten. Study-wide results and caveats: Ophthalmopathy was told apart from stable hyperthyroidism by a 13 V-J model. Within blood appeared most thyroid clonotypes that had expanded above 0.001.

The CDR3 spans 17 residues. CDR1 is SGHTA, CDR2 FQGNSA, per germline. Trimming shortened V by 6 bases and J by 1 base, and 16 bases separated the two germline ends. The source of this sequence is a woman in her 30s with Graves' hyperthyroidism that later progressed to Graves' ophthalmopathy. Sequencing was carried out using blood. V gene TRBV7-2 combines with J gene TRBJ2-6, with a tentative D call TRBD1 (6 bases). The CDR3: CASSKQGGVSGANVLTF. CDR3 bases: TGTGCCAGCAGTAAACAGGGCGGAGTATCTGGGGCCAACGTCCTGACTTTC.